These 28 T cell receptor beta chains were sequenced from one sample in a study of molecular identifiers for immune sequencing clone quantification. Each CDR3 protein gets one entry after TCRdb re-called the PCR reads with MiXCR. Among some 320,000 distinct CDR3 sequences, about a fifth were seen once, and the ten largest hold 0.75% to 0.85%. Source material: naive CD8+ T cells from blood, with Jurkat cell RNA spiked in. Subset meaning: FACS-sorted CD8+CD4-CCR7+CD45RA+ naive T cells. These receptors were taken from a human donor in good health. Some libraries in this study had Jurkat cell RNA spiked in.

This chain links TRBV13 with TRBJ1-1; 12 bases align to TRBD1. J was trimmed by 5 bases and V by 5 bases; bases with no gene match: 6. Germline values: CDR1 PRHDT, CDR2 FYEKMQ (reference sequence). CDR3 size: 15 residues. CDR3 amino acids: CASSNRDRGLTEAFF. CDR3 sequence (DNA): TGTGCCAGCAGCAACCGGGACAGGGGGCTGACTGAAGCTTTCTTT.

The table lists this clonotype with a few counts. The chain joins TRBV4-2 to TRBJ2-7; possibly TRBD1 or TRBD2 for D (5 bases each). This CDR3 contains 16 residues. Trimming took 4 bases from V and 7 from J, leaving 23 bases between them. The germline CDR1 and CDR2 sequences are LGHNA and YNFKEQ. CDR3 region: CASSPGPGRTWEEQYF. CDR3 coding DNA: TGTGCCAGCAGCCCGGGACCGGGCCGGACATGGGAAGAGCAGTACTTC.

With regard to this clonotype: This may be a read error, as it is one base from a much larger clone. CDR3 DNA: TGTGCCAGCAGTTCCCGCGACACAGGGGGGAGCACCGGGGAGCTGTTTTTT. Its protein is CASSSRDTGGSTGELFF. The chain carries TRBV28 and TRBJ2-2, with TRBD1 identical over 8 bases. The V gene's germline CDR1 is MDHEN and CDR2 SYDVKM. This CDR3 has 17 residues. J lost 4 bases, V lost 4 bases, and 11 bases had no gene match.

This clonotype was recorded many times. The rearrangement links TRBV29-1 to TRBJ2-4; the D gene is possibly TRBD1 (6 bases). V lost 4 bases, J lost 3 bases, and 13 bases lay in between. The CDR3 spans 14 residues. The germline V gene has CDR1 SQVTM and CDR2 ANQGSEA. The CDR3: CSVGRQVDKNIQYF. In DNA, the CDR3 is TGCAGCGTTGGCCGACAGGTTGACAAAAACATTCAGTACTTC.

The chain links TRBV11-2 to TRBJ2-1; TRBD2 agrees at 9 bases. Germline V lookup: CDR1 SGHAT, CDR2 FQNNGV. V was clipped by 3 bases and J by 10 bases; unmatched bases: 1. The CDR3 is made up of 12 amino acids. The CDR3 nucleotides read TGTGCCAGCAGCTTTGGGACTAGCGAGCAGTTCTTC. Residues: CASSFGTSEQFF.

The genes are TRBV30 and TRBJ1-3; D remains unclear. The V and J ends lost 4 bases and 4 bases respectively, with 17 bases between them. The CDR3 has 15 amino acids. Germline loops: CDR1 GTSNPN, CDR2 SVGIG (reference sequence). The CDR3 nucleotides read TGTGCCTGGACTGAACCGGGGTTTGGAGGAAACACCATATATTTT. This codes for CAWTEPGFGGNTIYF.

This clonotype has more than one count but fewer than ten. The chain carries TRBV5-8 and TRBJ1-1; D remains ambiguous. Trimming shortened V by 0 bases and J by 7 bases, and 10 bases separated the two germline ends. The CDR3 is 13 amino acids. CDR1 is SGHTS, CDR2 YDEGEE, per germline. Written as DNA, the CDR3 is TGTGCCAGCAGCTTGGAGGGCGACGGTGAAGCTTTCTTT. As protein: CASSLEGDGEAFF.

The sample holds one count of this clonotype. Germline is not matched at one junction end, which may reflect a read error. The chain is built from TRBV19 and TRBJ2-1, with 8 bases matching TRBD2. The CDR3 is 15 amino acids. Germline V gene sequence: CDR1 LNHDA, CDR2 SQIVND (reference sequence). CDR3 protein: CANSISGGGGDEQFF. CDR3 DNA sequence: TGTGCCAATAGTATTTCGGGGGGGGGGGGGGATGAGCAGTTCTTC.

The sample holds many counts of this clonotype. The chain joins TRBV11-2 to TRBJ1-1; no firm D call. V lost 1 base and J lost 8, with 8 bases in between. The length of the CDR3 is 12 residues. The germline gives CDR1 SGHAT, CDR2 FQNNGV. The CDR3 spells CASSLGRHEAFF. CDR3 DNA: TGTGCCAGCAGCTTAGGGAGGCACGAAGCTTTCTTT.

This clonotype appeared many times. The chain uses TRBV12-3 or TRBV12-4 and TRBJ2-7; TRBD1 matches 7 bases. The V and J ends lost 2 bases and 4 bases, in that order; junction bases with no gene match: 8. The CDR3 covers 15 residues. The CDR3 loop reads CASSLRGSGGYEQYF. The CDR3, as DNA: TGTGCCAGCAGTTTAAGGGGATCAGGGGGATACGAGCAGTACTTC.

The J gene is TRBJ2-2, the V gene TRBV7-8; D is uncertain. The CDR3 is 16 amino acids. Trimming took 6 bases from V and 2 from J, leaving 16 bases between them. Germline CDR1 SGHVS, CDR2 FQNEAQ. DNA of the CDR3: TGTGCCAGCAGGGAGCTGGGCAGTATAAACACCGGGGAGCTGTTTTTT. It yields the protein CASRELGSINTGELFF.

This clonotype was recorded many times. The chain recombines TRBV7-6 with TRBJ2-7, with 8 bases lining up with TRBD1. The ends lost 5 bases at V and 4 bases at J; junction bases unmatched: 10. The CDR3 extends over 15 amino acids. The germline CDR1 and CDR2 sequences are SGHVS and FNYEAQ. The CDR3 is CASSAETGEEYEQYF. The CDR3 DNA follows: TGTGCCAGCAGCGCCGAGACAGGGGAAGAGTACGAGCAGTACTTC.

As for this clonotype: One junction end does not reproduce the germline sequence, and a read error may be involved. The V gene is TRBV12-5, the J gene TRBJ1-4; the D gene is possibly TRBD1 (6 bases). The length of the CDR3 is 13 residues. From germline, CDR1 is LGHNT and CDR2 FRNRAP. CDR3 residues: CASGGTRRDKPFF. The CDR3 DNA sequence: TGTGCTAGTGGCGGGACAAGGCGGGACAAACCGTTTTTT.

CDR3 nucleotide sequence: TGTGCCAGCAGTTATCTCGAGGGAAGGGACCATAGCACAGATACGCAGTATTTT. Translated, it gives CASSYLEGRDHSTDTQYF. The genes are TRBV6-2 or TRBV6-3 and TRBJ2-3; D may be TRBD1 or TRBD2 (5 bases each). CDR1 is MNHEY and CDR2 is SVGEGT in the germline V gene. The CDR3 loop spans 18 amino acids. Trimming cost V 3 bases and J 0 bases, with 19 bases left between them.

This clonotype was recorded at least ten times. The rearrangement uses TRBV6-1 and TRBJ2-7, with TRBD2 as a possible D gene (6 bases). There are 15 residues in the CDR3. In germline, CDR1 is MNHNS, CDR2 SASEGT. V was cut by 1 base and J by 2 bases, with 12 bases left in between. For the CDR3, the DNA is TGTGCCAGCAGTGAAGGGAGGGTTAGAGCCTACGAGCAGTACTTC. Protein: CASSEGRVRAYEQYF.

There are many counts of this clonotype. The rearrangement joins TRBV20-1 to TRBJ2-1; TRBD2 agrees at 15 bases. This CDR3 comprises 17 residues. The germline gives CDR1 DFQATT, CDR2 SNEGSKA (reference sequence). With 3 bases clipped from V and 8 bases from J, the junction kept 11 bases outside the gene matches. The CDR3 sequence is CSASRAMGLAGGYEQFF. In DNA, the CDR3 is TGCAGTGCTAGTAGAGCCATGGGACTAGCGGGGGGTTATGAGCAGTTCTTC.

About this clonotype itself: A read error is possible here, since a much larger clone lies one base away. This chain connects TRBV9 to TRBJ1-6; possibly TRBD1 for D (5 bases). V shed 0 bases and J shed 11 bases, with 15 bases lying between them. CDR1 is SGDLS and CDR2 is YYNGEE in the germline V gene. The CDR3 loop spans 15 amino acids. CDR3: CASSVEGRENPPLHF. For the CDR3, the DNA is TGTGCCAGCAGCGTAGAGGGCAGGGAGAATCCACCCCTCCACTTT. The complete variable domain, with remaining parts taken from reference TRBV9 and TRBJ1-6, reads DSGVTQTPKHLITATGQRVTLRCSPRSGDLSVYWYQQSLDQGLQFLIQYYNGEERAKGNILERFSAQQFPDLHSELNLSSLELGDSALYFCASSVEGRENPPLHFGNGTRLTVT.

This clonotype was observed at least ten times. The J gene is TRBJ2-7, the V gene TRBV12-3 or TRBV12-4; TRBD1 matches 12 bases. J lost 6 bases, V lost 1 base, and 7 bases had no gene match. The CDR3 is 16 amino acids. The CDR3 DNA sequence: TGTGCCAGCAGTTTAGAGGCGGGACAGGGGGCTCTCGAGCAGTACTTC. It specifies CASSLEAGQGALEQYF.

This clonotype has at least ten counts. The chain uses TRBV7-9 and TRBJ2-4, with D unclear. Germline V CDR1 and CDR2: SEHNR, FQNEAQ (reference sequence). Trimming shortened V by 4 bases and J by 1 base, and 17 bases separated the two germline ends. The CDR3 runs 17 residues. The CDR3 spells CASSSPASTYAKNIQYF. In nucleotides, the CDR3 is TGTGCCAGCAGCTCGCCCGCATCTACCTACGCCAAAAACATTCAGTACTTC.

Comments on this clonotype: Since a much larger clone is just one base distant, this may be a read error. The CDR3 spells CATRLGTEALF. The CDR3 DNA reads TGTGCCACCCGGTTGGGCACTGAAGCTCTCTTT. The rearrangement joins TRBV25-1 to TRBJ1-1; D call uncertain. CDR1 is MGHDK, CDR2 SYGVNS, per germline. The CDR3 contains 11 residues.

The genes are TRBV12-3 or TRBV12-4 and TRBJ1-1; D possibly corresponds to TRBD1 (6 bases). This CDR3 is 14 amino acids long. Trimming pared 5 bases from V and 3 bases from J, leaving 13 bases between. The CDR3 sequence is CASSDTGKDTEAFF. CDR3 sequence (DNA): TGTGCCAGCAGTGATACAGGGAAAGACACTGAAGCTTTCTTT.

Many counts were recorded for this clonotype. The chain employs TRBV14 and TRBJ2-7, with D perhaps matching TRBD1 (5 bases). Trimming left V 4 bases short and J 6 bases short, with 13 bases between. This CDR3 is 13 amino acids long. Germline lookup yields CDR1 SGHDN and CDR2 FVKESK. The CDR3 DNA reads TGTGCCAGCAGCCTTAACCGACAGCGCGAGCAGTACTTC. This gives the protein CASSLNRQREQYF.

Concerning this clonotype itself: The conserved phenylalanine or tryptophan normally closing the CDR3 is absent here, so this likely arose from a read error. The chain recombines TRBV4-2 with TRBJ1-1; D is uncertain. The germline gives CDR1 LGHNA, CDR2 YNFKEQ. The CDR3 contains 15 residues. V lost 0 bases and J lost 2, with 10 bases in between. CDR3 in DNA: TGTGCCAGCAGCCAAGATCGGGCCGTAAACACTGAAGCTTTCCTT. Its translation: CASSQDRAVNTEAFL.

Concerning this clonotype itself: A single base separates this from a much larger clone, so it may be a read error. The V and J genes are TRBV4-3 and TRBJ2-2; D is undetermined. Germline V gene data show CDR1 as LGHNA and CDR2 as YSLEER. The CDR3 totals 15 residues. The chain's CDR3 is CAGSPVDNASGELFF. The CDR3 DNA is TGCGCCGGCAGCCCCGTCGATAACGCTTCCGGGGAGCTGTTTTTT.

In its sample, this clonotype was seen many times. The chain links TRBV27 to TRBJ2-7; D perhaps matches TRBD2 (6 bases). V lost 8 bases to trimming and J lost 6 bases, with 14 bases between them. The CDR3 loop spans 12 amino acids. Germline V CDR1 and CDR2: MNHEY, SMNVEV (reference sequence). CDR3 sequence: CASRWGDGEQYF. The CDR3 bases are TGTGCCAGCCGCTGGGGGGACGGCGAGCAGTACTTC.

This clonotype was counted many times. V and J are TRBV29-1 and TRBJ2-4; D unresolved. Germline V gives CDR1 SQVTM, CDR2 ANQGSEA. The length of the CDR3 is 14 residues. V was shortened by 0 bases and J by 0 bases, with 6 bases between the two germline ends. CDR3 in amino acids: CSVEDRLAKNIQYF. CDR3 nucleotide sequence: TGCAGCGTTGAAGACAGACTAGCCAAAAACATTCAGTACTTC.

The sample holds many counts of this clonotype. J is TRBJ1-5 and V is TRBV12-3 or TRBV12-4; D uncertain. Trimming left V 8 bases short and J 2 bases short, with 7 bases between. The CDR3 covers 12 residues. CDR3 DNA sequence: TGTGCCAGCGGGTCTGGCAATCAGCCCCAGCATTTT. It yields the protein CASGSGNQPQHF.

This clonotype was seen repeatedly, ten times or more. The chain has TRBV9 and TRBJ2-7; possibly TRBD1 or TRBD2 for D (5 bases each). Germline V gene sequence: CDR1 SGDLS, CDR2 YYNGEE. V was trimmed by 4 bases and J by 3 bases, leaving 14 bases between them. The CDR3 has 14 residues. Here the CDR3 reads CASSPTDYYYEQYF. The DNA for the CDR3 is TGTGCCAGCAGCCCGACAGACTACTACTACGAGCAGTACTTC.